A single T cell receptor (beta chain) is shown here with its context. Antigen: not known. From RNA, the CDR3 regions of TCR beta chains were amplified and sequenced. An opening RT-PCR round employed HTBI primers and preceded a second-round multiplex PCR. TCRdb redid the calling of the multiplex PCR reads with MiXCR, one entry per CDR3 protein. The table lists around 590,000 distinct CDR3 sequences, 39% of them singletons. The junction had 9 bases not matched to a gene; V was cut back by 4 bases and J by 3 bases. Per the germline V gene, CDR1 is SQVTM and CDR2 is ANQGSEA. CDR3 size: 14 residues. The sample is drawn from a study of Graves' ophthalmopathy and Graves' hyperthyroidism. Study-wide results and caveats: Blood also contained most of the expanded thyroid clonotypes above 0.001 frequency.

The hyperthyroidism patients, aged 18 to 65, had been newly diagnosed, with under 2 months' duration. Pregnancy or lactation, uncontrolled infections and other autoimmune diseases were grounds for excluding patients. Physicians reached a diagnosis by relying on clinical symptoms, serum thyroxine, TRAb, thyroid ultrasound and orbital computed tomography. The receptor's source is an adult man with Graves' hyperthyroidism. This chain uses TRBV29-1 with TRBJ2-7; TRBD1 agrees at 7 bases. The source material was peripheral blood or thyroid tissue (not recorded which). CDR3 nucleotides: TGCAGCGTTGGGGGCTTAGGGACAGACTACGAGCAGTACTTC. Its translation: CSVGGLGTDYEQYF.